These 32 T cell receptor beta chains came from one sample sequenced in a study of cytomegalovirus exposure and HLA in healthy donors. It was with 60 Vbeta and 13 Jbeta primers that the PCR ran. Generated by immunoSEQ multiplex PCR, the TCRdb table keeps only in-frame clones and is missing some. In all, the sample yields some 130,000 clones. The specimen sequenced was PBMCs. These receptors all stem from a man aged 18 to 29 in good health and CMV-seronegative.

J is TRBJ2-5 and V is TRBV29-1; TRBD2 might be the D (7 bases). CDR3 length: 13 residues. Between the trimmed V and J ends, which lost 6 bases and 4 bases, there was a span of 15 bases. Germline lookup yields CDR1 SQVTM and CDR2 ANQGSEA. CDR3 sequence: CSVVNREGETQYF. CDR3 coding DNA: TGCAGCGTGGTGAACAGGGAGGGAGAGACCCAGTACTTC.

The V gene is TRBV9, the J gene TRBJ2-1; D is perhaps TRBD2 (5 bases). CDR1 is SGDLS and CDR2 is YYNGEE in the germline V gene. Trimming took off 4 bases at V and 1 base at J, with 15 bases between the two ends. The CDR3 is 16 amino acids. In DNA form, the CDR3 reads TGTGCCAGCAGCCTCAAGGGAGCGGTGTCCTACAATGAGCAGTTCTTC. Translating gives CASSLKGAVSYNEQFF. Complete variable domain (other parts from reference TRBV9 and TRBJ2-1): DSGVTQTPKHLITATGQRVTLRCSPRSGDLSVYWYQQSLDQGLQFLIQYYNGEERAKGNILERFSAQQFPDLHSELNLSSLELGDSALYFCASSLKGAVSYNEQFFGPGTRLTVL.

CDR3 sequence reads: CASSSGLAEYEQYF. CDR3 sequence (DNA): TGTGCCAGCAGCTCCGGACTAGCGGAATACGAGCAGTACTTC. The chain has TRBV11-3 and TRBJ2-7; TRBD2 matches at 10 bases. The junction had 4 bases not matched to a gene; V was cut back by 4 bases and J by 4 bases. This CDR3 spans 14 amino acids. Germline CDR1 is SGHNT and CDR2 is YENEEA.

The chain carries TRBV7-8 and TRBJ1-5; TRBD1 matches 8 bases. The CDR3 runs to 16 residues. Losses at the gene ends were 3 bases for V and 3 bases for J; bases not matched to a gene: 7. Germline V gives CDR1 SGHVS, CDR2 FQNEAQ. Here the CDR3 reads CASSFLPGQDNQPQHF. The CDR3 region has the DNA TGTGCCAGCAGCTTCTTACCGGGACAGGACAATCAGCCCCAGCATTTT.

This sequence joins TRBV11-3 and TRBJ2-2; the D gene is possibly TRBD2 (6 bases). The germline V gene encodes CDR1 SGHNT and CDR2 YENEEA. V was cut by 5 bases and J by 1 base, with 14 bases left in between. This CDR3 region has 16 residues. CDR3 amino acids: CASSRRDSWNTGELFF. DNA for the CDR3: TGTGCCAGCAGCAGACGGGACTCCTGGAACACCGGGGAGCTGTTTTTT.

The genes are TRBV5-4 and TRBJ2-2; TRBD1 might be the D (8 bases). Germline lookup yields CDR1 SGHNT and CDR2 YYREEE (reference sequence). The CDR3 contains 17 residues. V lost 0 bases, J lost 6 bases, and 18 bases lay in between. The CDR3 DNA reads TGTGCCAGCAGCTTGGGGGGGGGACAGGTTGTTTCCGGGGAGCTGTTTTTT. Amino acid sequence: CASSLGGGQVVSGELFF. Variable domain in full (rest from reference TRBV5-4 and TRBJ2-2): ETGVTQSPTHLIKTRGQQVTLRCSSQSGHNTVSWYQQALGQGPQFIFQYYREEENGRGNFPPRFSGLQFPNYSSELNVNALELDDSALYLCASSLGGGQVVSGELFFGEGSRLTVL.

V is TRBV7-9 and J is TRBJ1-2; a weak D match, TRBD1 (5 bases). Germline V gene sequence: CDR1 SEHNR, CDR2 FQNEAQ (reference sequence). This CDR3 region has 15 residues. The V end was cut by 5 bases, the J end by 0 bases, with 13 bases between. The CDR3 bases are TGTGCCAGCAGCCCCCCCACAGGTTCTAACTATGGCTACACCTTC. Protein product: CASSPPTGSNYGYTF.

On this clone: The junction departs from the called germline gene at one end, perhaps through a read error. This chain joins TRBV7-7 and TRBJ1-5; D is uncertain. The CDR3 runs to 13 residues. Germline CDR1 reads SSHAT; CDR2 reads FNYEAQ (reference sequence). CDR3 in amino acids: CASSLRQDQPQHF. The CDR3 nucleotides read TGTGCTAGCAGCTTACGCCAGGATCAGCCCCAGCATTTT.

This chain joins TRBV27 and TRBJ2-5; 10 bases match TRBD1. The CDR3 is 16 residues long. The V gene's germline CDR1 is MNHEY and CDR2 SMNVEV (reference sequence). J lost 4 bases, V lost 5 bases, and 10 bases had no gene match. The CDR3 nucleotides read TGTGCCAGCAGTCCCGAGACAGGGGGCGCTGGAGAGACCCAGTACTTC. This translates into CASSPETGGAGETQYF.

The rearrangement joins TRBV7-2 to TRBJ1-1; a possible D gene is TRBD1 (5 bases). V shed 1 base and J shed 3 bases, with 12 bases lying between them. The CDR3 length is 15 residues. Germline V gives CDR1 SGHTA, CDR2 FQGNSA. The CDR3 loop is CASSLDRITYTEAFF. The DNA for the CDR3 is TGTGCCAGCAGCTTAGACAGGATAACATACACTGAAGCTTTCTTT.

The V gene is TRBV28, the J gene TRBJ2-7, with a weak D call TRBD1 (6 bases). This CDR3 region has 14 residues. The germline V and J ends were trimmed by 7 bases and 0 bases, with 13 bases remaining between them. Looked up from germline, CDR1 is MDHEN and CDR2 is SYDVKM. CDR3 loop: CASTLATGSYEQYF. CDR3 bases: TGTGCCAGCACCTTGGCGACAGGCTCCTACGAGCAGTACTTC.

The chain employs TRBV30 and TRBJ1-4; the match to TRBD1 covers 9 bases. The trim removed 3 bases at V and 8 bases at J, leaving 19 bases unmatched. CDR1 and CDR2 from the germline V gene are GTSNPN and SVGIG (reference sequence). CDR3 size: 18 residues. The CDR3 DNA is TGTGCCTGGAGCCAAGCCCGGGACAGGGTCGATCGGAGGGAAAAACTGTTTTTT. Translation: CAWSQARDRVDRREKLFF.

The J gene is TRBJ2-7, the V gene TRBV28, with TRBD2 matching 9 bases. J gave up 2 bases and V 4 bases, and 6 bases lay outside the gene matches. The CDR3 runs to 15 residues. CDR1 and CDR2 (germline): MDHEN, SYDVKM. CDR3 nucleotides: TGTGCCAGCAGTTCCGGGACTAGCTTCGCCTACGAGCAGTACTTC. Encoded protein: CASSSGTSFAYEQYF.

The V gene is TRBV7-2, the J gene TRBJ2-5, with TRBD2 as a possible D gene (5 bases). The J call may be mistaken, given a closer DNA end match to TRBJ2-7. The CDR3 consists of 13 residues. Germline V gene lookup returns CDR1 SGHTA and CDR2 FQGNSA. The CDR3 loop reads CASSLYKGDEQYF. For the CDR3, the DNA is TGTGCCAGCAGCTTATACAAGGGAGACGAGCAGTACTTC.

The V and J genes are TRBV29-1 and TRBJ1-1; D not certain. V dropped 4 bases and J dropped 6 bases, with 6 bases sitting between them. CDR3 length: 10 residues. The germline CDR1 and CDR2 sequences are SQVTM and ANQGSEA. CDR3 sequence reads: CSVVLSEAFF. In DNA, the CDR3 is TGCAGCGTTGTCCTCTCTGAAGCTTTCTTT.

V and J are TRBV19 and TRBJ1-5; 10 bases agree with TRBD1. CDR1 LNHDA and CDR2 SQIVND come from the germline V gene (reference sequence). The CDR3 sequence is 15 residues long. The trim removed 5 bases at V and 4 bases at J, leaving 5 bases unmatched. The CDR3 DNA is TGTGCCAGTAGTTCAACGGGACAGGGGAATCAGCCCCAGCATTTT. Its protein product is CASSSTGQGNQPQHF.

This rearrangement joins TRBV7-8 to TRBJ2-7; TRBD2 matches 8 bases. V trimming: 4 bases; J trimming: 5 bases; junction bases outside the gene matches: 10. CDR3 size: 15 residues. Germline CDR1 is SGHVS and CDR2 is FQNEAQ. Written as DNA, the CDR3 is TGTGCCAGCAGCTCCCGGGAGGGCGTCGCCCACGAGCAGTACTTC. This sequence encodes CASSSREGVAHEQYF.

The chain carries TRBV28 and TRBJ1-6, with D unclear. CDR3 length: 14 residues. Trimming took 8 bases from V and 0 from J, leaving 8 bases between them. From germline, CDR1 is MDHEN and CDR2 SYDVKM. The CDR3 DNA sequence: TGTGCCAGCGTAAGGAGCTCCTATAATTCACCCCTCCACTTT. It is translated as CASVRSSYNSPLHF.

The rearrangement joins TRBV5-4 to TRBJ2-1, with 7 nucleotides matching TRBD2. Germline V lookup: CDR1 SGHNT, CDR2 YYREEE (reference sequence). V lost 4 bases and J lost 0; bases outside the gene matches: 13. This CDR3 is 18 amino acids long. The CDR3 reads CASSGRGSRSSSYNEQFF. The CDR3 DNA follows: TGTGCCAGCAGCGGACGCGGGAGCCGATCAAGCTCCTACAATGAGCAGTTCTTC.

The chain combines TRBV29-1 with TRBJ2-2; D may be TRBD1 (5 bases). V was clipped by 4 bases and J by 1 base, with 16 bases between them. The V gene's germline CDR1 is SQVTM and CDR2 ANQGSEA. This CDR3 is 16 amino acids long. CDR3 loop: CSVALARGQNTGELFF. In DNA, the CDR3 is TGCAGCGTTGCTTTAGCCCGCGGACAGAACACCGGGGAGCTGTTTTTT.

The V and J genes are TRBV27 and TRBJ2-1; 9 nucleotides match TRBD1. Germline V gives CDR1 MNHEY, CDR2 SMNVEV (reference sequence). The length of the CDR3 is 14 residues. The trim removed 3 bases at V and 6 bases at J, leaving 3 bases unmatched. CDR3 nucleotides: TGTGCCAGCAGTTTGGGGACAGGGACCAATGAGCAGTTCTTC. Translating it yields CASSLGTGTNEQFF.

The chain is built from TRBV6-4 and TRBJ2-3, with 9 bases identical to TRBD1. Germline V gives CDR1 MRHNA, CDR2 SNTAGT. Germline trimming cut 6 bases from V and 4 bases from J; bases unmatched to any gene: 8. The CDR3 extends over 15 amino acids. CDR3 region: CASSVGQGEADTQYF. As DNA, the CDR3 is TGTGCCAGCAGCGTGGGACAGGGTGAGGCAGATACGCAGTATTTT.

This chain connects TRBV9 to TRBJ1-1, with a weak D call TRBD1 (6 bases). The CDR3 has 15 amino acids. The V gene's germline CDR1 is SGDLS and CDR2 YYNGEE. V lost 1 base and J 0 bases, leaving 10 bases between the germline ends. The CDR3 DNA sequence: TGTGCCAGCAGCGTACTTCGGACAGTGAACACTGAAGCTTTCTTT. Protein: CASSVLRTVNTEAFF.

The CDR3 loop reads CASSLSLLSYNEQFF. CDR3 DNA: TGTGCCAGCAGTTTATCACTCCTCTCCTACAATGAGCAGTTCTTC. V usage is TRBV28 and J usage is TRBJ2-1; D not certain. The CDR3 consists of 15 residues. CDR1 is MDHEN, CDR2 SYDVKM, per germline. V was cut by 1 base and J by 0 bases, with 7 bases left in between.

The rearrangement joins TRBV28 to TRBJ2-7; 8 bases are shared with TRBD1. Germline V gene sequence: CDR1 MDHEN, CDR2 SYDVKM. The CDR3 covers 13 residues. Trimming cost V 8 bases and J 7 bases; bases outside gene matches: 10. CDR3 residues: CASRRTGPREQYF. CDR3 coding DNA: TGTGCCAGCCGTAGGACAGGGCCCAGGGAGCAGTACTTC.

The CDR3 is CASSLYRETEAFF. The CDR3, as DNA: TGTGCCAGCAGTTTATACAGGGAGACTGAAGCTTTCTTT. The chain combines TRBV28 with TRBJ1-1; perhaps TRBD1 as D (6 bases). The CDR3 length is 13 residues. V dropped 1 base and J dropped 5 bases, with 8 bases sitting between them. Germline V gives CDR1 MDHEN, CDR2 SYDVKM.

The V call is TRBV27, the J call TRBJ1-5, with D possibly being TRBD1 (5 bases). The CDR3 contains 13 residues. The germline gives CDR1 MNHEY, CDR2 SMNVEV (reference sequence). Trimming took off 6 bases at V and 7 bases at J, with 13 bases between the two ends. CDR3 nucleotide sequence: TGTGCCAGCAGGGTAGGGGTCGAACAGCCCCAGCATTTT. Translating gives CASRVGVEQPQHF.

The gene calls are TRBV9 and TRBJ1-5; D remains ambiguous. The V end was cut by 4 bases, the J end by 0 bases, with 5 bases between. This CDR3 contains 13 residues. The germline CDR1 and CDR2 sequences are SGDLS and YYNGEE. CDR3 coding DNA: TGTGCCAGCAGCCTTTATAGCAATCAGCCCCAGCATTTT. Translation gives CASSLYSNQPQHF.

This chain uses TRBV28 with TRBJ2-7, with D possibly TRBD1 on 6 matching bases. The germline V gene has CDR1 MDHEN and CDR2 SYDVKM. This CDR3 is 15 amino acids long. V shed 7 bases and J shed 3 bases, with 19 bases lying between them. The CDR3, as DNA: TGTGCCAGCACCAAAACGACAGGCTACCTCTACGAGCAGTACTTC. Protein sequence: CASTKTTGYLYEQYF.

The rearrangement joins TRBV19 to TRBJ1-3, with 12 bases matching TRBD1. Germline lookup yields CDR1 LNHDA and CDR2 SQIVND (reference sequence). The CDR3 loop spans 16 amino acids. V shed 8 bases, J shed 6 bases, and the junction held 11 bases outside the gene matches. The CDR3 protein is CASSLYGTGGENTIYF. CDR3 DNA sequence: TGTGCCAGTTCCCTTTACGGGACAGGGGGCGAAAACACCATATATTTT.

J is TRBJ1-5 and V is TRBV4-3; 8 nucleotides match TRBD1. Germline CDR1 reads LGHNA; CDR2 reads YSLEER. Trimming cost V 4 bases and J 6 bases; bases outside gene matches: 2. The CDR3 is made up of 13 amino acids. The CDR3 region has the DNA TGCGCCAGCAGCCGCACAGGGGGTCAGCCCCAGCATTTT. Translation gives CASSRTGGQPQHF.

The CDR3: CASSEFIAYEQYF. The CDR3 DNA reads TGTGCCAGCAGTGAATTTATAGCCTACGAGCAGTACTTC. The chain carries TRBV6-1 and TRBJ2-7; D gene ambiguous. The CDR3 has 13 amino acids. The germline CDR1 and CDR2 sequences are MNHNS and SASEGT. V lost 2 bases to trimming and J lost 2 bases, with 7 bases between them.